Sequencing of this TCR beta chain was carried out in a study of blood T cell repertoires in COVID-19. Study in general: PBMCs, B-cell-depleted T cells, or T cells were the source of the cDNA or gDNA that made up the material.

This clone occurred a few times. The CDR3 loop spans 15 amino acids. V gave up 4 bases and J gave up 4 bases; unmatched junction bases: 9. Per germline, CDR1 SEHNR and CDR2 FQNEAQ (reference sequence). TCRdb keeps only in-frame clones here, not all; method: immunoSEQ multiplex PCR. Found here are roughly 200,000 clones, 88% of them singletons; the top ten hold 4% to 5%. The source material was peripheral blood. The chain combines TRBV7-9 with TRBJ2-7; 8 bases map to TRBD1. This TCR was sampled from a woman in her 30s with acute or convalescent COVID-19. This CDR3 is CASSSSDRGPYEQYF. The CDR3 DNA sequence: TGTGCCAGCAGCTCCTCCGACAGGGGTCCTTACGAGCAGTACTTC.